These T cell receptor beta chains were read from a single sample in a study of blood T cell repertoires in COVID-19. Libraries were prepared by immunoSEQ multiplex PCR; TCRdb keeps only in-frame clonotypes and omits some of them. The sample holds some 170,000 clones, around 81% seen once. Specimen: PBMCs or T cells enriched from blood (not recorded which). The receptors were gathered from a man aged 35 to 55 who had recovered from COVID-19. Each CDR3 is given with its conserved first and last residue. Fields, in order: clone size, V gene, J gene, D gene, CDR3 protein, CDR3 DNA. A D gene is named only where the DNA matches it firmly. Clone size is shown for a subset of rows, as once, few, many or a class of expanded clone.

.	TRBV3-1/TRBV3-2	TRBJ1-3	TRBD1	CASSQVTGISGNTIYF	TGTGCCAGCAGCCAAGTGACAGGGATCTCTGGAAACACCATATATTTT
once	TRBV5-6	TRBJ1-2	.	CASSLAGTPGDYGYTF	TGTGCCAGCAGCTTGGCAGGGACACCTGGAGACTATGGCTACACCTTC
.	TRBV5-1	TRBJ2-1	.	CASSLELNEQFF	TGCGCCAGCAGCTTGGAGCTAAATGAGCAGTTCTTC
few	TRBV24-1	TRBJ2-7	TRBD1	CATSDQGARGAREQYF	TGTGCCACCAGTGACCAGGGGGCGCGAGGGGCTCGCGAGCAGTACTTC
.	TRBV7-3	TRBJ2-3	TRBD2	CASSPGLALADTQYF	TGTGCCAGCAGCCCCGGACTAGCTCTGGCGGATACGCAGTATTTT
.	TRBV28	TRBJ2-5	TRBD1	CASSPTGTGSWEETQYF	TGTGCCAGCAGTCCGACCGGGACAGGGTCCTGGGAAGAGACCCAGTACTTC
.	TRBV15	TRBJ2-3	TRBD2	CATSTPGLAGGPDTQYF	TGTGCCACCAGCACCCCGGGACTAGCGGGGGGCCCGGATACGCAGTATTTT
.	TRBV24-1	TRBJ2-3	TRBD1	CATSEQGAGADTQYF	TGTGCCACCAGTGAACAGGGGGCAGGGGCAGATACGCAGTATTTT
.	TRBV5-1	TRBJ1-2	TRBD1	CASSQGGNYGYTF	TGCGCCAGCAGCCAAGGGGGCAACTATGGCTACACCTTC
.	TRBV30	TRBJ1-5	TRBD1	CAWSYAGGSNQPQHF	TGTGCCTGGAGTTACGCAGGGGGAAGCAATCAGCCCCAGCATTTT
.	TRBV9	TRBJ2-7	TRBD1	CASSVGQGAYEQYF	TGTGCCAGCAGCGTGGGACAGGGGGCCTACGAGCAGTACTTC
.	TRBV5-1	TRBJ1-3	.	CASSPEGGHGNTIYF	TGCGCCAGCAGCCCCGAAGGGGGTCACGGAAACACCATATATTTT
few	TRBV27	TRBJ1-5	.	CASSLLSGSNQPQHF	TGTGCCAGCAGTTTACTGAGCGGTAGCAATCAGCCCCAGCATTTT
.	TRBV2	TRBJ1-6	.	CASSVQGPDSPLHF	TGTGCCAGCAGTGTCCAGGGTCCGGATTCACCCCTCCACTTT
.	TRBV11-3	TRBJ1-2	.	CASSTVWGRDYGYTF	TGTGCCAGCAGCACAGTGTGGGGGCGCGACTATGGCTACACCTTC
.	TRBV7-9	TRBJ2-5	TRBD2	CASSLAVRRGGVPRETQYF	TGTGCCAGCAGCTTAGCTGTCCGGCGCGGGGGGGTTCCCCGGGAGACCCAGTACTTC
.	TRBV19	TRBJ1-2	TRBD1	CASSIPILARGQGYTF	TGTGCCAGTAGTATCCCCATCTTAGCCAGGGGGCAAGGCTACACCTTC
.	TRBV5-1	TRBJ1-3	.	CASSSTQQGSSGNTIYF	TGCGCCAGCAGCTCAACCCAGCAGGGGAGCTCTGGAAACACCATATATTTT
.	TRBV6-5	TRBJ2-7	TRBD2	CASLPASGATSEQYF	TGTGCCAGCCTTCCGGCCAGCGGGGCAACGAGTGAGCAGTACTTC
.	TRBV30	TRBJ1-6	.	CAWDQTVDSPLHF	TGTGCCTGGGATCAGACAGTAGACTCACCCCTCCACTTT
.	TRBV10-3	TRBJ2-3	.	CAISGGITDTQYF	TGTGCCATCAGTGGCGGGATTACAGATACGCAGTATTTT
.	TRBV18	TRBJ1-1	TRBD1	CASSPTQGGLDAFF	TGTGCCAGCTCACCAACCCAGGGGGGTCTGGATGCTTTCTTT
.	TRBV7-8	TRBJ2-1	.	CASSPRRGSSYNEQFF	TGTGCCAGCAGCCCCCGGCGGGGAAGCTCCTACAATGAGCAGTTCTTC
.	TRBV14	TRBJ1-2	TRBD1	CASSQGTGGYGYTF	TGTGCCAGCAGCCAAGGGACAGGTGGCTATGGCTACACCTTC
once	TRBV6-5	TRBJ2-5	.	CATHPAGARETQYF	TGTGCCACCCACCCGGCGGGGGCTCGAGAGACCCAGTACTTC
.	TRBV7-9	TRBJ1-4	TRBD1	CASSRDRGEEKLFF	TGTGCCAGCAGCCGGGACAGGGGAGAAGAAAAACTGTTTTTT
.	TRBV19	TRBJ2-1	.	CASRSRGGGLGFRDEQFF	TGTGCCAGTAGAAGTCGAGGGGGGGGCTTGGGTTTTCGAGATGAGCAGTTCTTC
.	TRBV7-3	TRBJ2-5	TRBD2	CASSESGGTTQYF	TGTGCCAGCAGCGAAAGCGGGGGCACGACCCAGTACTTC
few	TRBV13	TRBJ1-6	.	CASSDKRGSYNSPLHF	TGTGCCAGCAGCGACAAAAGGGGCTCCTATAATTCACCCCTCCACTTT
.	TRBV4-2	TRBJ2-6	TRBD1	CATGQGPSGANVLTF	TGTGCCACCGGACAGGGTCCTTCCGGGGCCAACGTCCTGACTTTC
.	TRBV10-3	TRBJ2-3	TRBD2	CATLAGYFSTDTQYF	TGTGCCACCCTAGCGGGGTATTTCAGCACAGATACGCAGTATTTT
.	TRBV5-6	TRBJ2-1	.	CASSRDLRNEQFF	TGTGCCAGCAGTCGGGATCTTCGTAATGAGCAGTTCTTC
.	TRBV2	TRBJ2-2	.	CASKRSSTGELFF	TGTGCCAGCAAGAGGTCTAGCACCGGGGAGCTGTTTTTT
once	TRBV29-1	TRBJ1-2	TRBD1	CSVEMGQGNYGYTF	TGCAGCGTTGAAATGGGACAGGGCAACTATGGCTACACCTTC
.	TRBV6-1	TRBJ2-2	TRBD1	CASSEHRTGSNTGELFF	TGTGCCAGCAGTGAACATAGGACAGGATCGAACACCGGGGAGCTGTTTTTT
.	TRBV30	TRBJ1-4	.	CAWSPRDEKLFF	TGTGCCTGGAGTCCCAGGGATGAAAAACTGTTTTTT
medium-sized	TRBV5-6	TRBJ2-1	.	CASSIAVARYNEQFF	TGTGCCAGCAGCATCGCGGTAGCGAGATACAATGAGCAGTTCTTC
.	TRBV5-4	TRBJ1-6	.	CASSLQVNSSPLHF	TGTGCCAGCAGCTTACAGGTCAATAGTTCACCCCTCCACTTT
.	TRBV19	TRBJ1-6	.	CASSSGTALNSPLHF	TGTGCCAGTAGTAGCGGGACGGCGCTTAATTCACCCCTCCACTTT
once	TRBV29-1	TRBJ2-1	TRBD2	CSVAPGEWRGGQKFF	TGCAGCGTTGCCCCGGGGGAGTGGCGGGGGGGCCAGAAGTTCTTC
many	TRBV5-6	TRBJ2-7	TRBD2	CASSLITSGVYEQYF	TGTGCCAGCAGCTTAATCACTAGCGGGGTATACGAGCAGTACTTC
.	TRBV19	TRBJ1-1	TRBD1	CASSIGTGGHTEAFF	TGTGCCAGTAGTATAGGCACAGGGGGCCACACTGAAGCTTTCTTT
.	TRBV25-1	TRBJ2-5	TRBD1	CASSELGGYQETQYF	TGTGCCAGCAGTGAATTAGGGGGCTACCAAGAGACCCAGTACTTC
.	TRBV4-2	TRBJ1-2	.	CASSLPPGSYTYGYTF	TGTGCCAGCAGTTTACCTCCGGGATCGTATACCTATGGCTACACCTTC
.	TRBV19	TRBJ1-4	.	CASNLSGGINEKLFF	TGTGCCAGTAACCTAAGTGGAGGGATTAATGAAAAACTGTTTTTT
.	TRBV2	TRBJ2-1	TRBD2	CASSEPSGGAYEQFF	TGTGCCAGCAGTGAACCGAGCGGGGGGGCTTATGAGCAGTTCTTC
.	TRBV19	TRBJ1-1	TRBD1	CASKDRQSAEAFF	TGTGCCAGTAAGGACAGGCAAAGCGCTGAAGCTTTCTTT
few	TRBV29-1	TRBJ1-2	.	CSVDGGVGGYTF	TGCAGCGTTGATGGGGGCGTCGGTGGCTACACCTTC
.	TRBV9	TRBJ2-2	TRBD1	CASSAGTGHTGELFF	TGTGCCAGCAGCGCCGGGACAGGACACACCGGGGAGCTGTTTTTT
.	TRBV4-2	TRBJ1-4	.	CASSQGRGSAEKLFF	TGTGCCAGCAGCCAAGGCAGGGGCTCAGCTGAAAAACTGTTTTTT
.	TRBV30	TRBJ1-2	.	CAFDTYGYTF	TGTGCCTTCGACACCTATGGCTACACCTTC
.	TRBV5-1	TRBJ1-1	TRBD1	CASSSTGVSNPEAFF	TGCGCCAGCAGCTCTACAGGGGTCTCGAACCCTGAAGCTTTCTTT
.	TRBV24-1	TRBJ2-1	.	CATSDPLKNEQFF	TGTGCCACCAGTGATCCCCTTAAAAATGAGCAGTTCTTC